This T cell receptor (beta chain) was identified in a study of blood T cell repertoires in COVID-19 (dated by TCRdb to 2020 to 2022). For the study in its entirety: Collaborator samples came from the United States, Italy and Spain and covered acute and convalescent phases of COVID-19. The material from the prospective study consisted of cDNA or gDNA derived from T cells, B-cell-depleted T cells, or PBMCs. Subjects who had been exposed to COVID-19, were actively infected with it, or had recovered from it provided the deeply sampled blood TCRbeta repertoires that made up the dataset. A freely available public database, intended as a resource for researchers studying the immune response to SARS-CoV-2, is where the repertoires were released. The samples were drawn from two sources: the first 160 participants of the ongoing ImmuneRACE study, and fewer than 1,500 subjects contributed by 6 global collaborators. A de-identified subject ID, COVID-19 status, age in years and sex were almost always included in the sample metadata. Where HLA class I and class II types were available, the types were taken from metadata supplied by the sample provider, not from assay-based typing. The full study reports these points: How much clinical and demographic metadata was included differed by source and by participant, and the metadata was provided uncurated.

Participants in the prospective study were aged 18 to 89 years, lived in over 20 United States geographic areas, and enrolled through a virtual design. In the prospective study, participants were assigned to cohorts based on the clinical history participants reported in a screening survey and a study questionnaire. For ImmuneRACE Cohort 3, a participant was defined as recovered based on two consecutive negative NP/OP PCR tests, clearance by a healthcare professional, or resolution of symptoms. Mobile phlebotomists in the prospective study collected whole blood, serum and a nasopharyngeal or oropharyngeal swab from every participant. Over an approximately 2-month period, participants in the prospective study had the option of providing additional blood draws and questionnaires. Prospective study blood samples were shipped either frozen or at room temperature before DNA extraction. Comment on this clone: Its antigen remains unidentified. No base-level quality is on record; no much larger clone is a single base apart.

The immunoSEQ Assay, a bias-controlled multiplex PCR, was used to amplify TCRbeta CDR3 regions from genomic DNA. The study's own analysis went as follows. Nucleated cell counts per sample were estimated from amplification of reference gene primers within the assay. To quantify the absolute abundance of each unique TCRbeta CDR3 rearrangement, sequence reads were collapsed and filtered. Productive Simpson clonality was computed per sample as the square root of Simpson's diversity index over productive rearrangements. Held by TCRdb, this immuneACCESS table contains in-frame sequences only and omits some clones. Under half of the omission traces to an unresolved V gene where checked; the cause of the rest is unknown. V and J calls and clone size are copied from that table; D and trimming were computed from the DNA. The sample records a few hundred thousand clones, approximately 90% of which are singletons. In total, the top ten clones hold 0.9% to 1.5% of the sample.

This TCR came from a woman between 18 and 29 years old who had recovered from COVID-19. Sequenced: PBMCs or T cells enriched from blood (not recorded which).

The CDR3 reads as follows: CASSLNELPNTEAFF. The nucleotides are TGTGCCAGCAGCTTAAACGAGTTACCGAACACTGAAGCTTTCTTT. The chain couples TRBV7-3 to TRBJ1-1, with no reliable assignment of the D segment. The germline V gene sets CDR1 to SGHTA and CDR2 to FQGTGA. The CDR3 holds 15 amino acids from the cysteine to the phenylalanine. Only CDR3 DNA is held: 45 bases, read in frame from base 1. V gives up 1 base and J gives up 1 base, and the segment between their germline ends measures 10 bases.